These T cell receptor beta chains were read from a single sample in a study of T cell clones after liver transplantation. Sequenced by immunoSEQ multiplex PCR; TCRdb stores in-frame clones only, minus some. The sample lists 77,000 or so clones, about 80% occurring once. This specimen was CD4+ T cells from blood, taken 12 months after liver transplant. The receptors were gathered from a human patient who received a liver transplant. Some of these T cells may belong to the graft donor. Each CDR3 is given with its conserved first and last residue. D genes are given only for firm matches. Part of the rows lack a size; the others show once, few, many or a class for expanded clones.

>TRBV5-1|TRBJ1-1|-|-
CASSFIPGQNTEAFF
TGCGCCAGCAGCTTCATCCCGGGCCAGAACACTGAAGCTTTCTTT
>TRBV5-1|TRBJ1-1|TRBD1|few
CASSPQGVRTEAFF
TGCGCCAGCAGCCCACAGGGGGTAAGGACTGAAGCTTTCTTT
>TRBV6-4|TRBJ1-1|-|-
CASSDSGASSTEAFF
TGTGCCAGCAGTGACTCCGGGGCCTCGAGCACTGAAGCTTTCTTT
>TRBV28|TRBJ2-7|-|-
CASSFASKRYEQYF
TGTGCCAGCAGTTTCGCCTCGAAACGGTACGAGCAGTACTTC
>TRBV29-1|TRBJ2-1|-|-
CSVKDGGDEQFF
TGCAGCGTTAAAGACGGAGGGGATGAGCAGTTCTTC
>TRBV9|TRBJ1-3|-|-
CASSVEGGAGNTIYF
TGTGCCAGCAGCGTAGAGGGAGGGGCTGGAAACACCATATATTTT
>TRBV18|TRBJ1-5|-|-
CASSELEGGGNQPQHF
TGTGCCAGCTCAGAGCTAGAGGGCGGAGGCAATCAGCCCCAGCATTTT
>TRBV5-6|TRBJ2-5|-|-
CASSRGHQETQYF
TGTGCCAGCAGCCGTGGACATCAAGAGACCCAGTACTTC
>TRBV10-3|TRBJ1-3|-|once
CAISDPMGAGNTIYF
TGTGCCATCAGTGACCCGATGGGGGCTGGAAACACCATATATTTT
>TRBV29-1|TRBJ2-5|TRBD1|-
CSVSRGRKETQYF
TGCAGCGTTTCCAGGGGGCGGAAAGAGACCCAGTACTTC
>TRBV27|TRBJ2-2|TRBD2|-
CASSPHRTSGYTGELFF
TGTGCCAGCAGTCCACACCGGACTAGCGGTTACACCGGGGAGCTGTTTTTT
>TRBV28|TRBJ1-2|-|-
CASSLLPANYGYTF
TGTGCCAGCAGTTTACTCCCGGCTAACTATGGCTACACCTTC
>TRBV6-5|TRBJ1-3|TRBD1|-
CASSYEGASGNTIYF
TGTGCCAGCAGTTACGAGGGGGCCTCTGGAAACACCATATATTTT
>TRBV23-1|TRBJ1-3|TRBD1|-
CASSPRQGAAATGGNTIYF
TGCGCCAGCAGTCCGAGACAGGGGGCGGCCGCTACGGGAGGAAACACCATATATTTT
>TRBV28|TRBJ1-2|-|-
CASSLRQYGYTF
TGTGCCAGCAGTTTACGGCAGTATGGCTACACCTTC
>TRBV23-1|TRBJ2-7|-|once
CASSREPYEQYF
TGCGCCAGCAGTCGGGAGCCCTACGAGCAGTACTTC
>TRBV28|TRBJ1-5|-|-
CASSFPTIYQPQHF
TGTGCCAGCAGTTTTCCTACCATCTATCAGCCCCAGCATTTT
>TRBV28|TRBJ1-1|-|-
CASNSPLALKNTEAFF
TGTGCCAGCAACTCTCCTCTGGCGCTAAAGAACACTGAAGCTTTCTTT
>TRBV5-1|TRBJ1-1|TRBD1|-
CASSLGWGTGGVGTEAFF
TGCGCCAGCAGCTTGGGGTGGGGGACAGGGGGAGTCGGCACTGAAGCTTTCTTT
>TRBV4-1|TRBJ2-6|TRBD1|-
CASSQKGQGAFGANVLTF
TGCGCCAGCAGCCAAAAGGGACAGGGGGCCTTTGGGGCCAACGTCCTGACTTTC
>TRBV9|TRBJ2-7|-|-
CASSPAGLSTYEQYF
TGTGCCAGCAGCCCCGCCGGCCTTAGTACCTACGAGCAGTACTTC
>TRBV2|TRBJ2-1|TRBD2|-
CASSPGLAGNEQFF
TGTGCCAGCAGCCCGGGACTAGCGGGCAATGAGCAGTTCTTC
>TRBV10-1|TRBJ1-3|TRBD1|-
CASLLDRDSGNTIYF
TGCGCCAGCCTCCTGGACAGGGACTCTGGAAACACCATATATTTT
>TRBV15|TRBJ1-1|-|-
CATSWGARGGDTEAFF
TGTGCCACCAGCTGGGGGGCCAGGGGAGGGGACACTGAAGCTTTCTTT
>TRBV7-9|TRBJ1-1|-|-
CASSPGRLTNTEAFF
TGTGCCAGCAGCCCGGGACGGCTAACGAACACTGAAGCTTTCTTT
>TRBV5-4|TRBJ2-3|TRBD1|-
CASSLGTGGADTQYF
TGTGCCAGCAGCTTGGGGACAGGGGGCGCAGATACGCAGTATTTT
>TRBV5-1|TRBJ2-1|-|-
CASSLGPPAGRYNEQFF
TGCGCCAGCAGCCTTGGCCCACCCGCGGGGAGATACAATGAGCAGTTCTTC
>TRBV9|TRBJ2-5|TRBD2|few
CASSAGLAGGAQYF
TGTGCCAGCAGCGCGGGACTAGCGGGGGGGGCCCAGTACTTC
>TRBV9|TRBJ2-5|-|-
CASSAGQETQYF
TGTGCCAGCAGCGCCGGGCAAGAGACCCAGTACTTC
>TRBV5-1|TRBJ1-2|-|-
CASSLGVDGYTF
TGCGCCAGCAGCTTGGGGGTAGACGGCTACACCTTC